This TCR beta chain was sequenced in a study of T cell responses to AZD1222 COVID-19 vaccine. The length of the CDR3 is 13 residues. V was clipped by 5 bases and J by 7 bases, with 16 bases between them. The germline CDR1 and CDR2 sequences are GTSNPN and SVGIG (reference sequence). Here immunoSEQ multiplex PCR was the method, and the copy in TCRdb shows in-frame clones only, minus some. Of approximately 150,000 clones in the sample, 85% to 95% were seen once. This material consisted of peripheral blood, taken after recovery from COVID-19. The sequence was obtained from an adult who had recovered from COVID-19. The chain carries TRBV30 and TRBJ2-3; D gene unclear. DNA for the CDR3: TGTGCCTGGGATAGGACCACAGCCAATACGCAGTATTTT. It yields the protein CAWDRTTANTQYF.